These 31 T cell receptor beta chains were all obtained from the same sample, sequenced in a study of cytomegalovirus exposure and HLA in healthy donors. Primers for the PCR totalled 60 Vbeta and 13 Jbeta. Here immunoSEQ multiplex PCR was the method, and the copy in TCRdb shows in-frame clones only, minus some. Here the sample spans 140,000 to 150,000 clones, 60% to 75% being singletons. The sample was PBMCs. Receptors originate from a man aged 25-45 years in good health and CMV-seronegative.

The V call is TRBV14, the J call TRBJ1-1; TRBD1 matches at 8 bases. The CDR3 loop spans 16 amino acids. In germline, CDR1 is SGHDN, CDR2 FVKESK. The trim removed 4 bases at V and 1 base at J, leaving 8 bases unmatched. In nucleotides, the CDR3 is TGTGCCAGCAGCCGCGGGACAGGCAGCCCGAACACTGAAGCTTTCTTT. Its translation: CASSRGTGSPNTEAFF.

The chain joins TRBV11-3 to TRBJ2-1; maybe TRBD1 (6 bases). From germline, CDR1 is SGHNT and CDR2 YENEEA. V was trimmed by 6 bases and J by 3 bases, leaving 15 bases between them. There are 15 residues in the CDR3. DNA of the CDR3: TGTGCCAGCAGGTTACAGGGAAGAGGCTACAATGAGCAGTTCTTC. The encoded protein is CASRLQGRGYNEQFF.

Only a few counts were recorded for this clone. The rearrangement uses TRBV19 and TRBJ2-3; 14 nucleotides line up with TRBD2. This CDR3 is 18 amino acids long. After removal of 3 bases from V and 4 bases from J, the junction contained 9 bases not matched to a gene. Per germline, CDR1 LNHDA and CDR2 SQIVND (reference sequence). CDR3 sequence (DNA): TGTGCCAGTAGTATCGACGGACCGGGACTAGCGGGAGCAGATACGCAGTATTTT. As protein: CASSIDGPGLAGADTQYF.

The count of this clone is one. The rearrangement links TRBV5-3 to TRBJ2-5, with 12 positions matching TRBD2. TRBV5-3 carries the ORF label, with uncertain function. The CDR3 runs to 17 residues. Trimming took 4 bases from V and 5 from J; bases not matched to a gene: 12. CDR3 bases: TGTGCCAGAAGCCGTGTGACTAGCGGGGGCTTGGCGGAGACCCAGTACTTC. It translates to CARSRVTSGGLAETQYF.

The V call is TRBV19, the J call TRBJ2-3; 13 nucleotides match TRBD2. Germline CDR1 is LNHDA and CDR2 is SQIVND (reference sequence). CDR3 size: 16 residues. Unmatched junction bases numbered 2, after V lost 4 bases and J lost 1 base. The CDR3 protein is CASSTGLAGGTDTQYF. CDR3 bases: TGTGCCAGTAGTACCGGACTAGCGGGAGGCACAGATACGCAGTATTTT.

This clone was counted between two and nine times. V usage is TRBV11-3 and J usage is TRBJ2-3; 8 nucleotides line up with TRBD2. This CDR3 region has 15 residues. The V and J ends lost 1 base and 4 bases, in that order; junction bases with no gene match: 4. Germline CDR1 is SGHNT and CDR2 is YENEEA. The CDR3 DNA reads TGTGCCAGCAGCTTAGCGGGGGGGCTTTCAGATACGCAGTATTTT. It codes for CASSLAGGLSDTQYF.

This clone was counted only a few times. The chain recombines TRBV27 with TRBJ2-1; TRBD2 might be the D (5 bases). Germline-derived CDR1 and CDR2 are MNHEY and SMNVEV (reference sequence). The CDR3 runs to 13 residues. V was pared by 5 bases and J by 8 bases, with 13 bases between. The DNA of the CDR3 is TGTGCCAGCAGTACCCCCGGAGCGGATGAGCAGTTCTTC. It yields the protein CASSTPGADEQFF.

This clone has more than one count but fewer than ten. In DNA form, the CDR3 reads TGTGCCAGCAGTTACCCCGGGGACTATGGCTACACCTTC. Its protein is CASSYPGDYGYTF. This chain uses TRBV6-5 with TRBJ1-2; the D is unclear. Per germline, CDR1 MNHEY and CDR2 SVGAGI. The CDR3 has 13 amino acids. V lost 2 bases, J lost 3 bases, and 7 bases lay in between.

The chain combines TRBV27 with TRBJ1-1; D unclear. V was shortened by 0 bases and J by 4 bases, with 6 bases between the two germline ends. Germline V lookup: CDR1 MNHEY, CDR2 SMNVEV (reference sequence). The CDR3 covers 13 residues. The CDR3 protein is CASSLSPSTEAFF. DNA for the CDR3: TGTGCCAGCAGTTTATCCCCCAGCACTGAAGCTTTCTTT.

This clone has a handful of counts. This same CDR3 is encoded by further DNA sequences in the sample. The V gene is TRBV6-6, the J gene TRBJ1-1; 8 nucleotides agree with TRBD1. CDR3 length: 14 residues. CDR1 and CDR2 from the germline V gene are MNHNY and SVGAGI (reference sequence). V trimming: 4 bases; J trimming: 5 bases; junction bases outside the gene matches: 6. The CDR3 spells CASSFGTGGTEAFF. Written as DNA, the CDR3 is TGTGCCAGCAGTTTCGGGACAGGTGGTACTGAAGCTTTCTTT.

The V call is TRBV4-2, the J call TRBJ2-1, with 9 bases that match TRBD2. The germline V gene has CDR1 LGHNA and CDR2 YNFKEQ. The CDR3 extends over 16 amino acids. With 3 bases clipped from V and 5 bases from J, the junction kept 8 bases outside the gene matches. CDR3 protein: CASSQNILAGDNEQFF. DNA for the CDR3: TGTGCCAGCAGCCAGAATATCTTAGCGGGGGACAATGAGCAGTTCTTC.

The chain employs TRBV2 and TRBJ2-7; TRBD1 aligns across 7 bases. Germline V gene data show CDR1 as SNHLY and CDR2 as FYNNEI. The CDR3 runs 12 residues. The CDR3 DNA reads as TGTGCCAGCAGTGATCGAGGGGGCTCCACTGTTGTC. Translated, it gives CASSDRGGSTVV.

In DNA, the CDR3 is TGTGCCAGCAGTTTGGGAGTGGGTACCCCCTACGAGCAGTACTTC. Translated: CASSLGVGTPYEQYF. This chain uses TRBV28 with TRBJ2-7; tentative D call: TRBD2 (5 bases). Trimming removed 3 bases from V and 2 bases from J, with 14 bases in between. The germline CDR1 and CDR2 sequences are MDHEN and SYDVKM. The CDR3 is 15 amino acids.

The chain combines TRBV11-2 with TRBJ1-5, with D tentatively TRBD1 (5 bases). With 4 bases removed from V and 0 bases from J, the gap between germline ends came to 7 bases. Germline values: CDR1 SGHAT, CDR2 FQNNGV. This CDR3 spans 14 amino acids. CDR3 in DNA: TGTGCCAGCAGCTCCACAGGTAGCAATCAGCCCCAGCATTTT. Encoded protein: CASSSTGSNQPQHF.

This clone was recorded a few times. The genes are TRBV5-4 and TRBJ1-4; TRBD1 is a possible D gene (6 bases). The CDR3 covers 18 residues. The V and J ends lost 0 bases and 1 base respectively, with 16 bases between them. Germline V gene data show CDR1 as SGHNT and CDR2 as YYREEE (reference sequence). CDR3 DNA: TGTGCCAGCAGCTTGGATATGGGGGCCGGAGGAACTAATGAAAAACTGTTTTTT. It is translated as CASSLDMGAGGTNEKLFF.

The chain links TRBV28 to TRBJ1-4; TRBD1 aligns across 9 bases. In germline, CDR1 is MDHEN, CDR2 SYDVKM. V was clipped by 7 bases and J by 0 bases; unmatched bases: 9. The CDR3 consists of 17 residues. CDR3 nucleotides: TGTGCCAGCACTTTTCCGGGACAGGGTGCAACTAATGAAAAACTGTTTTTT. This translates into CASTFPGQGATNEKLFF.

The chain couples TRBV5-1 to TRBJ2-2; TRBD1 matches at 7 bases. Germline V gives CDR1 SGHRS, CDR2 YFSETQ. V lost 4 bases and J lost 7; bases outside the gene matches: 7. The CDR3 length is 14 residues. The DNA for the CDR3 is TGCGCCAGCAGCCCTCGACAGGGAATCGGGGAGCTGTTTTTT. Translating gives CASSPRQGIGELFF.

The CDR3 protein is CASSLPENYGYTF. Written as DNA, the CDR3 is TGTGCCAGCAGTTTACCCGAGAACTATGGCTACACCTTC. The chain recombines TRBV28 with TRBJ1-2, with no clear D. Per germline, CDR1 MDHEN and CDR2 SYDVKM. The CDR3 is made up of 13 amino acids. V lost 2 bases to trimming and J lost 2 bases, with 6 bases between them.

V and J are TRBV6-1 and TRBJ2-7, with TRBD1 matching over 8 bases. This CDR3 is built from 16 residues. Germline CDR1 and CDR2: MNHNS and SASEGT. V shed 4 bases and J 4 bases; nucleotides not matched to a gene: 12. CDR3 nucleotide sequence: TGTGCCAGCAGTGCGTCCGGGACAGGATTTGTTTACGAGCAGTACTTC. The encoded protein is CASSASGTGFVYEQYF.

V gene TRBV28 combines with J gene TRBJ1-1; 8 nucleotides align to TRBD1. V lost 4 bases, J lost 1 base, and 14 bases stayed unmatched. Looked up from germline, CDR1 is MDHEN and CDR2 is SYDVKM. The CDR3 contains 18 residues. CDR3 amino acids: CASSSTTHRGSWNTEAFF. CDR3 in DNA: TGTGCCAGCAGTTCAACCACACACAGGGGGTCTTGGAACACTGAAGCTTTCTTT.

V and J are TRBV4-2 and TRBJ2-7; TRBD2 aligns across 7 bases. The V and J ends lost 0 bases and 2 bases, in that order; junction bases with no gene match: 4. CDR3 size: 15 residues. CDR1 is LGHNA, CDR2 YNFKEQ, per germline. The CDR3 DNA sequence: TGTGCCAGCAGCCAAGATCAAGCGGGGCCCTACGAGCAGTACTTC. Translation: CASSQDQAGPYEQYF.

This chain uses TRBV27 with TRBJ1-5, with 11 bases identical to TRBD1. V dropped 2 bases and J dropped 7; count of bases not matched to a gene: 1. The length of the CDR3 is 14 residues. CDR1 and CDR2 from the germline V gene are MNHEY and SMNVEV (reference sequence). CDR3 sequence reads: CASSLGTGGQPQHF. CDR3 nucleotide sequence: TGTGCCAGCAGTTTAGGGACAGGGGGGCAGCCCCAGCATTTT.

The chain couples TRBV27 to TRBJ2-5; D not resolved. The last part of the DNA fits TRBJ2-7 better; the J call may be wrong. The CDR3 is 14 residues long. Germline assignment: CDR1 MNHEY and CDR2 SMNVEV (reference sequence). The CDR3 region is CASSLSRNSYEQYF. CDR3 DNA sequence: TGTGCCAGCAGTTTATCGCGGAACTCCTACGAGCAGTACTTC.

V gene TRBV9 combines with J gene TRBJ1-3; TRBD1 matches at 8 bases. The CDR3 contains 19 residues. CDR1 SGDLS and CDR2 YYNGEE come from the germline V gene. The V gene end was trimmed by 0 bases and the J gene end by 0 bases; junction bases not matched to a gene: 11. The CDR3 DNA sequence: TGTGCCAGCAGCGTAGCTACGGAGACAGGGGCCAACTCTGGAAACACCATATATTTT. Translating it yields CASSVATETGANSGNTIYF.

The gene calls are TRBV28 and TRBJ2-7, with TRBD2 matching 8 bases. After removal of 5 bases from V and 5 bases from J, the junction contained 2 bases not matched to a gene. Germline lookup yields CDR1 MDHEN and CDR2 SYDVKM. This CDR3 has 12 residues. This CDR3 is CASSGGRNEQYF. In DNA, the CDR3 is TGTGCCAGCAGTGGCGGGAGGAACGAGCAGTACTTC. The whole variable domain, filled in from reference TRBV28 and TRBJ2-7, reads DVKVTQSSRYLVKRTGEKVFLECVQDMDHENMFWYRQDPGLGLRLIYFSYDVKMKEKGDIPEGYSVSREKKERFSLILESASTNQTSMYLCASSGGRNEQYFGPGTRLTVT.

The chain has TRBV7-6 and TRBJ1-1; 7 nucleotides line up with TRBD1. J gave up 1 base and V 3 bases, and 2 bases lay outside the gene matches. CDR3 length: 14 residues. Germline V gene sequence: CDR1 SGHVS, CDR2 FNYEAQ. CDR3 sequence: CASSLAGGNTEAFF. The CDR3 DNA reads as TGTGCCAGCAGCTTGGCAGGGGGGAACACTGAAGCTTTCTTT.

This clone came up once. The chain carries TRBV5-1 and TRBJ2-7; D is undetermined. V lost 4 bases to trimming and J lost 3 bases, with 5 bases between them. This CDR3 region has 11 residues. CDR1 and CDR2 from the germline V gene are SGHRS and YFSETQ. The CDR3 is CASSQNYEQYF. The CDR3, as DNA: TGCGCCAGCAGCCAAAACTACGAGCAGTACTTC.

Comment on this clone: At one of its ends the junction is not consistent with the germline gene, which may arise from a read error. The DNA for the CDR3 is TGTGCCTGGAGTGTAAGGGGGCGCGCCTACAATGAGCAGCTCTTC. Residues: CAWSVRGRAYNEQLF. This chain joins TRBV30 and TRBJ2-1; 7 bases match TRBD1. Germline loops: CDR1 GTSNPN, CDR2 SVGIG (reference sequence). The CDR3 sequence is 15 residues long.

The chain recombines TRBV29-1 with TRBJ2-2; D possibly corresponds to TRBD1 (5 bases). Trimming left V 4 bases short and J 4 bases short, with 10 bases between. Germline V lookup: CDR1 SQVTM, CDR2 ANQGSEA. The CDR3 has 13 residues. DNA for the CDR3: TGCAGCGTTGGACAGACAATCACCGGGGAGCTGTTTTTT. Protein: CSVGQTITGELFF.

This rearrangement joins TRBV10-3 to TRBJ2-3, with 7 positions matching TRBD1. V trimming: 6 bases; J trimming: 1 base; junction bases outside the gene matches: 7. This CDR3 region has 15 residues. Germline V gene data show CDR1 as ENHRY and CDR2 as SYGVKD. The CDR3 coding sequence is TGTGCCATCAGGGGGGTCGGGACAGGCACAGATACGCAGTATTTT. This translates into CAIRGVGTGTDTQYF.

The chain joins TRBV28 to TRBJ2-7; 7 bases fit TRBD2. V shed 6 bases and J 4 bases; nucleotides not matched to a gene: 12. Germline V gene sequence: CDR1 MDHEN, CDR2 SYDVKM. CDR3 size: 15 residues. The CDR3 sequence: CASSPPSGGGYEQYF. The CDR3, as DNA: TGTGCCAGCAGCCCCCCCTCGGGAGGAGGTTACGAGCAGTACTTC. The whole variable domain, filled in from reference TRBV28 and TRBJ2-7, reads DVKVTQSSRYLVKRTGEKVFLECVQDMDHENMFWYRQDPGLGLRLIYFSYDVKMKEKGDIPEGYSVSREKKERFSLILESASTNQTSMYLCASSPPSGGGYEQYFGPGTRLTVT.